These T cell receptor beta chains were read from a single sample in a study of blood T cell repertoires in COVID-19. TCRdb's copy holds only in-frame clones and misses some; the assay was immunoSEQ multiplex PCR. Of about 140,000 clones in the sample, around nine tenths are singletons; the top ten hold under 6.5%. The sample comprised peripheral blood. These receptors came from a human donor in a cohort sampled during active COVID-19. CDR3s include the opening cysteine and the closing phenylalanine or tryptophan. A D gene is named only where the DNA matches it firmly. Size values are once, few and many counts, or a class for expanded clones, and some rows have none.

TGTGCCATCAGTCAGGGTATGAACACTGAAGCTTTCTTT	CAISQGMNTEAFF	.	TRBJ1-1	.	TRBV10-3
TGTGCCAGCAGCTTACAGGCAGGGGCGAACACTGAAGCTTTCTTT	CASSLQAGANTEAFF	.	TRBJ1-1	.	TRBV7-6
TGTGCCAGCATGCGGGGGGTCAGGGGACTAGCGGGAGCAATAGGGGAGCTGTTTTTT	CASMRGVRGLAGAIGELFF	TRBD2	TRBJ2-2	.	TRBV28
TGTGCCAGCAGTCTCAGCGGGATCGCCGGGGAGCTGTTTTTT	CASSLSGIAGELFF	TRBD2	TRBJ2-2	.	TRBV6-4
TGTGCCAGCAGCCCGGGTGGACTAGCGGCTTCCACCGGGGAGCTGTTTTTT	CASSPGGLAASTGELFF	TRBD2	TRBJ2-2	.	TRBV5-4
TGTGCCAGCAGTTCGGGACAGGGGCCCAATCAGCCCCAGCATTTT	CASSSGQGPNQPQHF	TRBD1	TRBJ1-5	few	TRBV6-2/TRBV6-3
TGTGCCAGCAGTGAAGCGCTGCCGGGGTTTGCCAAAAACATTCAGTACTTC	CASSEALPGFAKNIQYF	.	TRBJ2-4	.	TRBV6-1
TGTGCCAGCAGTGAGGGTGGAAGGACTAGCGTCTACAATGAGCAGTTCTTC	CASSEGGRTSVYNEQFF	TRBD2	TRBJ2-1	few	TRBV2
TGTGCCAGCAGCCAGGTAGCGGGAGGGTGGGGCACAGATACGCAGTATTTT	CASSQVAGGWGTDTQYF	TRBD2	TRBJ2-3	.	TRBV4-2
TGTGCCAGCAGTTATGGGGCCTGGGGCGCTACTGAAGCTTTCTTT	CASSYGAWGATEAFF	.	TRBJ1-1	few	TRBV27
TGTGCCAGCTCCAGGGACTATAATTCACCCCTCCACTTT	CASSRDYNSPLHF	.	TRBJ1-6	.	TRBV11-3
TGTGCCAGCAGTTACACCAATGCGTACGAGCAGTACTTC	CASSYTNAYEQYF	.	TRBJ2-7	.	TRBV6-5
TGTGCCAGCAGCTTAGGGGGACAGGGGGCCGGCTATGGCTACACCTTC	CASSLGGQGAGYGYTF	TRBD1	TRBJ1-2	.	TRBV7-2
TGTGCCAGCAGCTTGTTACAGCAGTTGGAGACCCAGTACTTC	CASSLLQQLETQYF	.	TRBJ2-5	few	TRBV5-5
TGTGCCAGTAGTTCTCCGAGGACAGGGCTCTACGAGCAGTACTTC	CASSSPRTGLYEQYF	TRBD1	TRBJ2-7	.	TRBV19
TGTGCCTGGAGTGTACTTCCAAGTGACAGGGACACCTACGAGCAGTACTTC	CAWSVLPSDRDTYEQYF	TRBD1	TRBJ2-7	.	TRBV30
TGTGCCCTCGGGACTCCGGGGACCCAGTACTTC	CALGTPGTQYF	.	TRBJ2-5	.	TRBV30